This is a list of T cell receptor beta chains from one sample in a study of T-cell memory formation after mild COVID-19. TCRdb processed the 5' RACE reads anew with MiXCR; each CDR3 protein has one entry. The sample contains almost 350,000 distinct CDR3 sequences, less than 25% of which appear only once. Sequencing used PBMCs or a T cell subset sorted from them (not recorded which). The receptors shown here come from a man aged 18 to 29 who had mild COVID-19 (a few samples of this study predate the infection). Cell type and time point are not known. CDR3s include the opening cysteine and the closing phenylalanine or tryptophan. D genes are given only for firm matches. The size entry is marked missing in some rows and otherwise reads once, few, many or a size class.

CDR3 DNA: TGTGCCAGCAGCCCTGACAGGGCTCGGCCCATTCAGTACTTC
CDR3 protein: CASSPDRARPIQYF
D gene: TRBD1
clone size: -
J gene: TRBJ2-4
V gene: TRBV6-5

CDR3 DNA: TGCGCCAGCAGCCAAGATCACGGGGGCGTTGACTATGGCTACACCTTC
CDR3 protein: CASSQDHGGVDYGYTF
D gene: -
clone size: few
J gene: TRBJ1-2
V gene: TRBV4-3

CDR3 DNA: TGTGCCAGCAGCCAAGATCTTGGGGGGGGATACAATGAGCAGTTCTTC
CDR3 protein: CASSQDLGGGYNEQFF
D gene: TRBD2
clone size: many
J gene: TRBJ2-1
V gene: TRBV4-2

CDR3 DNA: TGTGCCAGCAGCCAAGATGGGTCCTATAATTCACCCCTCCACTTT
CDR3 protein: CASSQDGSYNSPLHF
D gene: -
clone size: -
J gene: TRBJ1-6
V gene: TRBV4-2

CDR3 DNA: TGTGCCAGCAGCGGGACAGGGAACTATGGCTACACCTTC
CDR3 protein: CASSGTGNYGYTF
D gene: TRBD1
clone size: large
J gene: TRBJ1-2
V gene: TRBV14

CDR3 DNA: TGCAGTGCTAGGGCTTTAGCGGGGGATCAAGAGACCCAGTACTTC
CDR3 protein: CSARALAGDQETQYF
D gene: TRBD2
clone size: -
J gene: TRBJ2-5
V gene: TRBV20-1

CDR3 DNA: TGCAGCGTCCGCCGGGCGGAGCACAACAATGAGCAGTTCTTC
CDR3 protein: CSVRRAEHNNEQFF
D gene: -
clone size: few
J gene: TRBJ2-1
V gene: TRBV29-1

CDR3 DNA: TGTGCCAGCAGTCTTTCCGGGTGCACAGATACGCAGTATTTT
CDR3 protein: CASSLSGCTDTQYF
D gene: -
clone size: -
J gene: TRBJ2-3
V gene: TRBV6-5

CDR3 DNA: TGTGCCAGCAGCCCCGGGGAGGGGGGCTACAATGAGCAGTTCTTC
CDR3 protein: CASSPGEGGYNEQFF
D gene: -
clone size: -
J gene: TRBJ2-1
V gene: TRBV4-2

CDR3 DNA: TGCAGCGGGGGAGCGGATACGCAGTATTTT
CDR3 protein: CSGGADTQYF
D gene: -
clone size: -
J gene: TRBJ2-3
V gene: TRBV29-1

CDR3 DNA: TGTGCCAGCACCCTCGGAGGGGCGTACGGGGGCTACACCTTC
CDR3 protein: CASTLGGAYGGYTF
D gene: -
clone size: -
J gene: TRBJ1-2
V gene: TRBV28

CDR3 DNA: TGTGCCAGCAGTTACTCGAACTTTTATGGCTACACCTTC
CDR3 protein: CASSYSNFYGYTF
D gene: -
clone size: -
J gene: TRBJ1-2
V gene: TRBV6-5

CDR3 DNA: TGTGCCAGCTCATTGCGAACCGAGGCAGATACGCAGTATTTT
CDR3 protein: CASSLRTEADTQYF
D gene: -
clone size: few
J gene: TRBJ2-3
V gene: TRBV18

CDR3 DNA: TGCGCCAGCCGTGACGGAGAGTACAATGAGCAGTTCTTC
CDR3 protein: CASRDGEYNEQFF
D gene: -
clone size: few
J gene: TRBJ2-1
V gene: TRBV5-1

CDR3 DNA: TGTGCCAGCATCCCCGCCGGCGGGGAGCTGTTTTTT
CDR3 protein: CASIPAGGELFF
D gene: -
clone size: -
J gene: TRBJ2-2
V gene: TRBV2

CDR3 DNA: TGCGCCAGTACAAGAAGCAGGGGACACGAGCAGTACTTC
CDR3 protein: CASTRSRGHEQYF
D gene: -
clone size: -
J gene: TRBJ2-7
V gene: TRBV5-1

CDR3 DNA: TGCAGTGGAGCTTGGACTGAAGCTTTCTTT
CDR3 protein: CSGAWTEAFF
D gene: -
clone size: -
J gene: TRBJ1-1
V gene: TRBV20-1

CDR3 DNA: TGCGCCAGCAGCTCCCAGGCCGGGGGCGAGGCAGATACGCAGTATTTT
CDR3 protein: CASSSQAGGEADTQYF
D gene: -
clone size: many
J gene: TRBJ2-3
V gene: TRBV5-1

CDR3 DNA: TGTGCCAGCAGTTTATTAGACAGGCAAAACATTCAGTACTTC
CDR3 protein: CASSLLDRQNIQYF
D gene: -
clone size: few
J gene: TRBJ2-4
V gene: TRBV27

CDR3 DNA: TGTGCCACCACGGAGATGGCAGGGAACACTGAAGCTTTCTTT
CDR3 protein: CATTEMAGNTEAFF
D gene: -
clone size: -
J gene: TRBJ1-1
V gene: TRBV6-2/TRBV6-3

CDR3 DNA: TGTGCCAGCAGCGTAGACCAATATAGCAATCAGCCCCAGCATTTT
CDR3 protein: CASSVDQYSNQPQHF
D gene: -
clone size: -
J gene: TRBJ1-5
V gene: TRBV9

CDR3 DNA: TGCGCCAGCAGCTTCAGGGGTAATGAGCAGTTCTTC
CDR3 protein: CASSFRGNEQFF
D gene: -
clone size: many
J gene: TRBJ2-1
V gene: TRBV5-1

CDR3 DNA: TGTGCCAGCAGCTCCTCCCGCGGGGCCCCGAACACCGGGGAGCTGTTTTTT
CDR3 protein: CASSSSRGAPNTGELFF
D gene: -
clone size: -
J gene: TRBJ2-2
V gene: TRBV7-9

CDR3 DNA: TGCAGTGCTAGCCATCCCCGTGGGGCGGGGGCCCCCTCCTACGAGCAGTACTTC
CDR3 protein: CSASHPRGAGAPSYEQYF
D gene: -
clone size: -
J gene: TRBJ2-7
V gene: TRBV20-1